This note documents a single TCR beta chain sequence. The sample comes from a study of cytomegalovirus exposure and HLA in healthy donors. This PCR relied on a set of 60 Vbeta primers and 13 Jbeta primers. Some clones are missing from TCRdb's copy, which holds only in-frame ones; the method was immunoSEQ multiplex PCR. The sample yields 70,000 to 100,000 clones, about two thirds seen once. Germline CDR1 and CDR2: MGHDK and SYGVNS. V lost 2 bases and J 3 bases, leaving 7 bases between the germline ends. There are 14 residues in the CDR3. The chain links TRBV25-1 to TRBJ1-4; D is unresolved. The sequenced sample was PBMCs. The sequence derives from a woman in her 50s in good health and CMV-seropositive. The CDR3 coding sequence is TGTGCCAGCAGTGAACGGAGGGCTAATGAAAAACTGTTTTTT. Translated, it gives CASSERRANEKLFF.